This T cell receptor beta chain was sequenced during a study of shared clonotypes between healthy human individuals. Notes on the study in general: Only blood underwent sampling, and tissue repertoires likely differ.

This CDR3 contains 17 residues. Per the germline V gene, CDR1 is MGHRA and CDR2 is YSYEKL. J gave up 2 bases and V 0 bases, and 2 bases lay outside the gene matches. The count of this clone is one. No antigen is known for it. The same CDR3 arises from other DNA sequences in this sample as well. Clones were sequenced by immunoSEQ multiplex PCR, and TCRdb holds only the in-frame ones, with some missing. The sample has 2,100,000 or so clones, 90% to 97% seen once. The sample consisted of naive CD4+ T cells sorted from blood. Subset denoted: CD45RA+ positively selected. The TCR originated in a man aged 18 to 30 in good health. The rearrangement uses TRBV4-1 and TRBJ2-3, with TRBD2 identical over 13 bases. CDR3 in amino acids: CASSQDGTSGATDTQYF. CDR3 DNA: TGCGCCAGCAGCCAAGACGGGACTAGCGGGGCCACAGATACGCAGTATTTT.